This T cell receptor beta chain was sequenced in a study of T cells in Graves' hyperthyroidism and ophthalmopathy. The overall study: Upon initial diagnosis and before any treatment, peripheral blood was collected.

The CDR3 has 16 residues. Germline-derived CDR1 and CDR2 are SEHNR and FQNEAQ (reference sequence). Trimming took 5 bases from V and 5 from J; bases not matched to a gene: 7. A few counts support this clonotype. TCR beta CDR3 sequences were amplified from RNA transcripts. Using the HTBI primer set, a first-round RT-PCR was run on the TCR CDR3. Each CDR3 protein gets one entry after TCRdb re-called the multiplex PCR reads with MiXCR. The repertoire holds over 250,000 distinct CDR3 sequences, with about 15% as singletons. Material for sequencing was blood. This clonotype was sampled from a woman aged 55-69 years with Graves' ophthalmopathy. The chain couples TRBV7-9 to TRBJ2-2; 11 positions agree with TRBD2. CDR3 in DNA: TGTGCCAGCAGCGTTAGCGGGAGGGCCAGAACCGGGGAGCTGTTTTTT. This codes for CASSVSGRARTGELFF.